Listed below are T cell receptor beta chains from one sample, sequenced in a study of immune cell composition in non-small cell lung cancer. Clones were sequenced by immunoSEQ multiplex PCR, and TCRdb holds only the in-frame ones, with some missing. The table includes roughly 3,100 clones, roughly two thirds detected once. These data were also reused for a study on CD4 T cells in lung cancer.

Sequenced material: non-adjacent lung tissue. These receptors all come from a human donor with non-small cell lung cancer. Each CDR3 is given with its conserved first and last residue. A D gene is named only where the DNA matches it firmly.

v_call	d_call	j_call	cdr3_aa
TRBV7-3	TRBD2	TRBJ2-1	CASSPGTTANEQFF
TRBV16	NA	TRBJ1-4	CASSPRQSMELFF
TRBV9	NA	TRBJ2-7	CASSIQGSDEQYF
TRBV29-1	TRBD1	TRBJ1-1	CSGVLGTDTEAFF
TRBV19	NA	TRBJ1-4	CASSILRFNEKLFF
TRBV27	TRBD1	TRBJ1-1	CASSLYSNRGRGKTEAFF
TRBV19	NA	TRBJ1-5	CASSPRPTGARGSQHF
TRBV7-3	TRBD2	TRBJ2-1	CASSTLSGDIPLIPYNEQFF
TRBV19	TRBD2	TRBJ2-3	CASSSFLASGDFTDTQYF
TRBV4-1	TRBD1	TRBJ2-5	CASSLGDRGTETQYF
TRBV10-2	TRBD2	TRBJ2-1	CASSASGRGNEQFF
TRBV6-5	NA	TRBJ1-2	CASGLARSGYTF
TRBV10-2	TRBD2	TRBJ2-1	CASRLTSGSTNEQFF
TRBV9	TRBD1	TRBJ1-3	CASSAGQGLSGNTIYF
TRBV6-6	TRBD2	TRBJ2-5	CASRDSGIDETQYF